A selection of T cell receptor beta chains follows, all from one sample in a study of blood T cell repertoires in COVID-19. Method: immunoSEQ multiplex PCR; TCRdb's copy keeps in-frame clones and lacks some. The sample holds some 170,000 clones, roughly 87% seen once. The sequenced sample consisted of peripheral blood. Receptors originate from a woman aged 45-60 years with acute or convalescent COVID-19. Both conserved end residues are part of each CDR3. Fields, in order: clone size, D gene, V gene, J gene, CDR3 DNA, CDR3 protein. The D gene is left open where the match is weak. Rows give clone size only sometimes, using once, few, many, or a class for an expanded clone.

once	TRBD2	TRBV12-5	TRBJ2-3	TGTGCTAGTGGTTTGGTACGACTAGCGGGGGGGTCCACAGATACGCAGTATTTT	CASGLVRLAGGSTDTQYF
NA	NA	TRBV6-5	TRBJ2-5	TGTGCCAGCAAAAGAGACAGGAGAAAGGAGACCCAGTACTTC	CASKRDRRKETQYF
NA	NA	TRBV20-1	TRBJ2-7	TGCAGTGCTACCAGGGCTCAGGAGCAGTACTTC	CSATRAQEQYF
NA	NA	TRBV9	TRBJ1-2	TGTGCCAGCAGCGTAGGTCGGCAGGACAGAAACTATGGCTACACCTTC	CASSVGRQDRNYGYTF
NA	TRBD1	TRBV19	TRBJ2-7	TGTGCCAGTAGTGCCGGGACAGGGGCGGTCTACGAGCAGTACTTC	CASSAGTGAVYEQYF
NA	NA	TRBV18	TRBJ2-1	TGTGCCAGCTCACCACTAACCGGGATCGCGGAGTTCTTC	CASSPLTGIAEFF
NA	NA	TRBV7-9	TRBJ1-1	TGTGCCAGCACCCCCGGGGGGCCGAACACTGAAGCTTTCTTT	CASTPGGPNTEAFF
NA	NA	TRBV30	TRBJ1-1	TGTGCCTGGAGGGGAGATAAGAACACTGAAGCTTTCTTT	CAWRGDKNTEAFF
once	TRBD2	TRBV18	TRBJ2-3	TGTGCCAGCTCACCACAGCCGACTAGCGGGAGTTTAACAGATACGCAGTATTTT	CASSPQPTSGSLTDTQYF
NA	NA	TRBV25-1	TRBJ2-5	TGTGCCAGCAGGAAACAGCCTGGGGAGACCCAGTACTTC	CASRKQPGETQYF
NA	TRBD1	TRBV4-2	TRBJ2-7	TGTGCCAGCAGCCAGGCTGGACAGGGGTACGAGCAGTACTTC	CASSQAGQGYEQYF
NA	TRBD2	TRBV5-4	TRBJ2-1	TGTGCCAGCAGCCTCCCCGGGACTAGCGGGCCAAATGAGCAGTTCTTC	CASSLPGTSGPNEQFF
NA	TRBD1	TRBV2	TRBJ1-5	TGTGCCAGCAGTGGACAGGGGGCTGAACAGCCCCAGCATTTT	CASSGQGAEQPQHF
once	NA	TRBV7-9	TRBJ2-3	TGTGCCAGCAGCTTAAGTTTGGCGGTGACAGATACGCAGTATTTT	CASSLSLAVTDTQYF
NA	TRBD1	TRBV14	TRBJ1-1	TGTGCCAGCAGCCCCCCTGGCAAAGGGGGCGCCGGGAACACTGAAGCTTTCTTT	CASSPPGKGGAGNTEAFF
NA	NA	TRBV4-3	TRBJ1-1	TGCGCCAGCAGCCAAGATCACACCGTGAACACTGAAGCTTTCTTT	CASSQDHTVNTEAFF